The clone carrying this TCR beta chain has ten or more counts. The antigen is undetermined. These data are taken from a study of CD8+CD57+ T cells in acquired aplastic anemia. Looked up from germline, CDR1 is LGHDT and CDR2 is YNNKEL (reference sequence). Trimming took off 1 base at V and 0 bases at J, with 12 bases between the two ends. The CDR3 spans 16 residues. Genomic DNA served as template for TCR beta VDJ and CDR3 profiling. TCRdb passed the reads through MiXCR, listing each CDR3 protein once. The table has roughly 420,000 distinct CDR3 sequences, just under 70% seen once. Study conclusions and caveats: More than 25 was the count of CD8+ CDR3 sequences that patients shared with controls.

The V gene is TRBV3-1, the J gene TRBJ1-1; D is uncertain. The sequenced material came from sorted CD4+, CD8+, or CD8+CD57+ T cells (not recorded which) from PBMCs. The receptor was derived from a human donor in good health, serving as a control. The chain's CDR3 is CASSQGGGRMNTEAFF. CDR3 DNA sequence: TGTGCCAGCAGCCAAGGGGGAGGCAGGATGAACACTGAAGCTTTCTTT.